Listed here are 28 T cell receptor beta chains from one sample, sequenced in a study of blood T cell repertoires in COVID-19. Clones were sequenced by immunoSEQ multiplex PCR, and TCRdb holds only the in-frame ones, with some missing. In the table there are roughly 100,000 clones, roughly nine tenths of which are singletons. The sequenced sample was peripheral blood. The receptors originated from a human donor in a cohort sampled during active COVID-19.

The chain combines TRBV7-3 with TRBJ1-5; possibly TRBD1 for D (6 bases). This CDR3 has 19 amino acids. Trimming stripped 5 bases from V and 3 bases from J, with 26 bases between. Per germline, CDR1 SGHTA and CDR2 FQGTGA. The CDR3 DNA reads as TGTGCCAGCAGCCAACCCTCCCGACAGGACCCCTTCAACAATCAGCCCCAGCATTTT. Its translation: CASSQPSRQDPFNNQPQHF.

This clone was seen at least ten times. The chain uses TRBV5-8 and TRBJ2-7, with 7 bases fitting TRBD2. The J segment lost 2 bases and the V segment lost 4 bases, leaving 9 bases of the junction unmatched. Germline V gives CDR1 SGHTS, CDR2 YDEGEE. The CDR3 has 15 amino acids. CDR3 nucleotide sequence: TGTGCCAGCAGCCTAGGGAGGGCAATCACCTACGAGCAGTACTTC. This encodes CASSLGRAITYEQYF.

The chain has TRBV7-4 and TRBJ2-1; 12 bases match TRBD2. This CDR3 is 16 amino acids long. Germline lookup yields CDR1 SGHVT and CDR2 SQSDAQ. Trimming at V came to 4 bases and at J to 4 bases, leaving 5 bases not matched to a gene. CDR3 protein: CASSWLAGGRYNEQFF. CDR3 coding DNA: TGTGCCAGCAGCTGGCTAGCGGGGGGGCGATACAATGAGCAGTTCTTC.

This clone was picked up one time. The chain has TRBV28 and TRBJ2-1; TRBD2 is a possible D gene (6 bases). This CDR3 spans 11 amino acids. V was clipped by 3 bases and J by 15 bases, with 12 bases between them. Germline V gives CDR1 MDHEN, CDR2 SYDVKM. The CDR3 DNA reads as TGTGCCAGCAGTTTCCGGGACTCACTGTTCTTC. It encodes CASSFRDSLFF.

This clone was recorded only once. The chain links TRBV28 to TRBJ2-7, with 8 bases that match TRBD1. V lost 7 bases, J lost 0 bases, and 20 bases stayed unmatched. This CDR3 spans 19 amino acids. Per the germline V gene, CDR1 is MDHEN and CDR2 is SYDVKM. In DNA, the CDR3 is TGTGCCAGCACCGCACCTCCGGGACAGGAGACTCCGGGCTCCTACGAGCAGTACTTC. Its protein product is CASTAPPGQETPGSYEQYF.

V usage is TRBV28 and J usage is TRBJ1-2; 8 bases map to TRBD1. Germline V gives CDR1 MDHEN, CDR2 SYDVKM. CDR3 length equals 15 residues. J lost 5 bases, V lost 6 bases, and 11 bases had no gene match. CDR3 in amino acids: CASRSTGTGTYGYTF. Written as DNA, the CDR3 is TGTGCCAGCAGATCTACCGGGACAGGAACTTATGGCTACACCTTC.

The V and J genes are TRBV6-5 and TRBJ1-2, with 9 bases identical to TRBD1. The germline V gene has CDR1 MNHEY and CDR2 SVGAGI. V lost 5 bases and J lost 4; bases outside the gene matches: 8. This CDR3 region has 15 residues. In DNA form, the CDR3 reads TGTGCCAGCAGTCGAGACGGACAGGGGATCTATGGCTACACCTTC. Encoded protein: CASSRDGQGIYGYTF.

V gene TRBV4-2 combines with J gene TRBJ2-1; tentatively, D is TRBD2 (6 bases). The V gene lost 3 bases and the J gene lost 7 bases, with 22 bases spanning the gap. This CDR3 comprises 17 residues. Germline loops: CDR1 LGHNA, CDR2 YNFKEQ. The CDR3 sequence is CASSHEIGTGAGNEQFF. For the CDR3, the DNA is TGTGCCAGCAGCCATGAAATAGGGACGGGAGCAGGTAATGAGCAGTTCTTC.

V usage is TRBV9 and J usage is TRBJ2-2; D might be TRBD2 (6 bases). CDR3 length: 15 residues. Deletions cut 4 bases from V and 4 bases from J, with 14 bases between. CDR1 and CDR2 (germline): SGDLS, YYNGEE. As DNA, the CDR3 is TGTGCCAGCAGCCCAGGAGCGGGCGGCACCGGGGAGCTGTTTTTT. This encodes CASSPGAGGTGELFF.

V and J are TRBV28 and TRBJ2-4; 9 nucleotides agree with TRBD1. Trimming removed 5 bases from V and 4 bases from J; junction bases left unmatched: 3. In germline, CDR1 is MDHEN, CDR2 SYDVKM. This CDR3 comprises 14 residues. CDR3 coding DNA: TGTGCCAGCAGTCGACAGGGGGAGAAAAACATTCAGTACTTC. Translation gives CASSRQGEKNIQYF.

This clone turned up a few times. The chain has TRBV28 and TRBJ2-3; 7 bases are shared with TRBD2. This CDR3 spans 13 amino acids. V dropped 7 bases and J dropped 4; count of bases not matched to a gene: 5. Germline V gives CDR1 MDHEN, CDR2 SYDVKM. The CDR3 sequence: CASNSGFADTQYF. As DNA, the CDR3 is TGTGCCAGCAATAGCGGGTTCGCAGATACGCAGTATTTT.

This chain connects TRBV4-1 to TRBJ2-3; 7 positions agree with TRBD2. Germline CDR1 and CDR2: MGHRA and YSYEKL. CDR3 length equals 16 residues. With 4 bases clipped from V and 4 bases from J, the junction kept 11 bases outside the gene matches. The CDR3 bases are TGCGCCAGCAGCCGCGGGGGACTAAGTTCCTCAGATACGCAGTATTTT. Protein product: CASSRGGLSSSDTQYF.

The table lists this clone with a few counts. The chain links TRBV28 to TRBJ1-5; D is undetermined. The CDR3 has 15 amino acids. Trimming took 6 bases from V and 3 from J, leaving 15 bases between them. Germline V lookup: CDR1 MDHEN, CDR2 SYDVKM. CDR3 sequence: CASRPNAGNNQPQHF. CDR3 nucleotides: TGTGCCAGCAGGCCCAACGCGGGTAACAATCAGCCCCAGCATTTT.

The chain has TRBV7-2 and TRBJ2-3; TRBD1 is a possible D gene (5 bases). Germline CDR1 is SGHTA and CDR2 is FQGNSA. V lost 1 base to trimming and J lost 5 bases, with 10 bases between them. The CDR3 contains 14 residues. The CDR3, as DNA: TGTGCCAGCAGCTTAGTGGGGCGTGGAGATACGCAGTATTTT. Its translation: CASSLVGRGDTQYF.

The V gene is TRBV6-2 or TRBV6-3, the J gene TRBJ2-6; D is unclear. Per germline, CDR1 MNHEY and CDR2 SVGEGT. V was cut by 4 bases and J by 1 base, with 8 bases left in between. The CDR3 has 15 residues. This chain's CDR3 is CASSSGSSGANVLTF. CDR3 nucleotides: TGTGCCAGCAGTTCAGGAAGTTCTGGGGCCAACGTCCTGACTTTC.

The chain carries TRBV5-4 and TRBJ1-1, with 10 bases aligning to TRBD1. The trim removed 4 bases at V and 5 bases at J, leaving 5 bases unmatched. CDR1 is SGHNT, CDR2 YYREEE, per germline (reference sequence). The CDR3 length is 14 residues. CDR3 loop: CASSRQGARTEAFF. The CDR3 DNA sequence: TGTGCCAGCAGCCGACAGGGGGCGAGGACTGAAGCTTTCTTT.

This chain uses TRBV15 with TRBJ2-5; perhaps TRBD1 as D (6 bases). V lost 2 bases and J 2 bases, leaving 15 bases between the germline ends. The CDR3 is 16 amino acids. Germline V CDR1 and CDR2: LNHNV, YYDKDF (reference sequence). CDR3 coding DNA: TGTGCCACCAGCAGACTTACAGGGTTTGCACAAGAGACCCAGTACTTC. As protein: CATSRLTGFAQETQYF. Full variable domain (remainder filled in from reference TRBV15 and TRBJ2-5): DAMVIQNPRYQVTQFGKPVTLSCSQTLNHNVMYWYQQKSSQAPKLLFHYYDKDFNNEADTPDNFQSRRPNTSFCFLDIRSPGLGDTAMYLCATSRLTGFAQETQYFGPGTRLLVL.

This clone was detected a few times. The chain employs TRBV4-2 and TRBJ1-6; D gene uncertain. This CDR3 comprises 16 residues. V lost 0 bases and J 4 bases, leaving 10 bases between the germline ends. Germline V CDR1 and CDR2: LGHNA, YNFKEQ. DNA for the CDR3: TGTGCCAGCAGCCAAGAGGGGAGGGAATATAATTCACCCCTCCACTTT. This sequence encodes CASSQEGREYNSPLHF.

This clone was found once. The chain is built from TRBV11-2 and TRBJ1-4, with D uncertain. The CDR3 has 15 residues. Trimming stripped 6 bases from V and 0 bases from J, with 11 bases between. The V gene's germline CDR1 is SGHAT and CDR2 FQNNGV. For the CDR3, the DNA is TGTGCCAGCAGTTTTGAATCGGCAACTAATGAAAAACTGTTTTTT. Protein product: CASSFESATNEKLFF.

V usage is TRBV19 and J usage is TRBJ1-4; D perhaps matches TRBD1 (5 bases). This CDR3 is built from 14 residues. Trimming cost V 4 bases and J 11 bases, with 17 bases left between them. The germline V gene has CDR1 LNHDA and CDR2 SQIVND (reference sequence). This CDR3 is CASSTLGSRGKLFF. Written as DNA, the CDR3 is TGTGCCAGTAGTACATTAGGATCGCGGGGGAAACTGTTTTTT.

V usage is TRBV7-2 and J usage is TRBJ1-2; 12 bases align to TRBD1. V trimming: 5 bases; J trimming: 8 bases; junction bases outside the gene matches: 6. Germline loops: CDR1 SGHTA, CDR2 FQGNSA. The CDR3 is 14 residues long. For the CDR3, the DNA is TGTGCCAGCAGCCCGGGACAGGGGGCTTACGGCTACACCTTC. It yields the protein CASSPGQGAYGYTF. Complete variable domain (other parts from reference TRBV7-2 and TRBJ1-2): GAGVSQSPSNKVTEKGKDVELRCDPISGHTALYWYRQSLGQGLEFLIYFQGNSAPDKSGLPSDRFSAERTGGSVSTLTIQRTQQEDSAVYLCASSPGQGAYGYTFGSGTRLTVV.

The V and J genes are TRBV4-3 and TRBJ2-7; TRBD1 might be the D (5 bases). Germline CDR1 is LGHNA and CDR2 is YSLEER. The V end was cut by 1 base, the J end by 4 bases, with 14 bases between. The CDR3 runs 15 residues. The CDR3 spells CASSQVQGLSYEQYF. The CDR3 DNA reads TGCGCCAGCAGCCAAGTTCAGGGTTTGTCGTACGAGCAGTACTTC.

The chain links TRBV19 to TRBJ1-1, with 7 bases fitting TRBD1. CDR1 and CDR2 (germline): LNHDA, SQIVND (reference sequence). The J segment lost 0 bases and the V segment lost 3 bases, leaving 7 bases of the junction unmatched. This CDR3 contains 16 residues. CDR3 amino acids: CASSMNRGLMNTEAFF. DNA of the CDR3: TGTGCCAGTAGTATGAACAGGGGACTCATGAACACTGAAGCTTTCTTT.

V usage is TRBV7-2 and J usage is TRBJ2-1; TRBD2 matches at 8 bases. Germline CDR1 is SGHTA and CDR2 is FQGNSA. This CDR3 has 15 residues. The V segment lost 4 bases and the J segment 9 bases; nucleotides outside the gene matches: 11. CDR3 protein: CASSSGRIAGSEQFF. The CDR3, as DNA: TGTGCCAGCAGCTCCGGCCGCATAGCGGGGAGTGAGCAGTTCTTC.

This sequence joins TRBV2 and TRBJ2-7, with a tentative D call TRBD1 (7 bases). Per the germline V gene, CDR1 is SNHLY and CDR2 is FYNNEI. V shed 6 bases and J shed 5 bases, with 14 bases lying between them. This CDR3 is 13 amino acids long. This chain's CDR3 is CASSPGRGDEQYF. CDR3 DNA: TGTGCCAGCAGCCCGGGCAGGGGGGACGAGCAGTACTTC.

The CDR3: CASSRFGREETQYF. In nucleotides, the CDR3 is TGTGCCAGCAGCCGGTTCGGGCGGGAGGAGACCCAGTACTTC. This rearrangement joins TRBV5-6 to TRBJ2-5; 7 bases match TRBD2. The junction had 8 bases not matched to a gene; V was cut back by 4 bases and J by 5 bases. There are 14 residues in the CDR3. Germline values: CDR1 SGHDT, CDR2 YYEEEE.

This chain joins TRBV15 and TRBJ2-1; TRBD2 might be the D (6 bases). The ends were cut back, 8 bases at V and 4 bases at J, with 21 bases in the middle. CDR1 is LNHNV, CDR2 YYDKDF, per germline (reference sequence). The CDR3 runs to 16 residues. This CDR3 is CATSEQGPGEYNEQFF. The CDR3 DNA is TGTGCCACCTCTGAGCAAGGACCGGGGGAGTACAATGAGCAGTTCTTC.

The CDR3 spells CSGSQGEGTEAFF. The CDR3 nucleotides are TGCAGCGGATCACAGGGGGAAGGCACTGAAGCTTTCTTT. The rearrangement joins TRBV29-1 to TRBJ1-1; 8 nucleotides match TRBD1. The CDR3 has 13 residues. CDR1 and CDR2 from the germline V gene are SQVTM and ANQGSEA. V shed 7 bases and J 4 bases; nucleotides not matched to a gene: 8.